Listed below are T cell receptor beta chains from one sample, sequenced in a study of blood T cells in healthy people across ages. TCRdb fed the 5' RACE reads into MiXCR, producing one record per CDR3 protein. This sample yields more than 1 million distinct CDR3 sequences, of which 40% to 50% are seen a single time; 18% belongs to the top ten. Sequenced: blood. The receptors shown here come from a woman between 55 and 75 years old in good health. Each CDR3 is given with its conserved first and last residue. A D gene is named only where the DNA matches it firmly. Expanded clones get a size class; other rows say once, few or many, or leave the size out.

d_gene,j_gene,v_gene,abundance,CDR3aa,CDR3nt
TRBD1,TRBJ1-1,TRBV7-6,.,CASSSGQGPNTEAFF,TGTGCCAGCAGCTCGGGACAGGGCCCTAACACTGAAGCTTTCTTT
.,TRBJ2-3,TRBV9,.,CASSGSNGDTQYF,TGTGCCAGCAGCGGGTCCAATGGGGATACGCAGTATTTT
TRBD1,TRBJ2-6,TRBV28,few,CASSPRDRAGANVLTF,TGTGCCAGCAGTCCCCGGGACAGGGCTGGGGCCAACGTCCTGACTTTC
TRBD2,TRBJ2-5,TRBV6-5,.,CASVGAGGTQETQYF,TGTGCCAGCGTGGGAGCGGGAGGTACCCAAGAGACCCAGTACTTC
TRBD2,TRBJ2-3,TRBV11-2,few,CASSRIPGLRSDTQYF,TGTGCCAGCAGCCGGATCCCGGGACTAAGGTCAGATACGCAGTATTTT
.,TRBJ2-7,TRBV7-2,few,CASSSKNGGYEQYF,TGTGCCAGCAGCTCTAAGAACGGAGGCTACGAGCAGTACTTC
TRBD1,TRBJ2-5,TRBV6-6,.,CASSLTGPPQETQYF,TGTGCCAGCAGTTTGACAGGGCCACCGCAAGAGACCCAGTACTTC
.,TRBJ2-7,TRBV7-9,few,CASSFNEGAQHYEQYF,TGTGCCAGCAGCTTTAATGAGGGCGCACAACACTACGAGCAGTACTTC
TRBD2,TRBJ2-5,TRBV20-1,many,CSARRLAGSGETQYF,TGCAGTGCTAGAAGACTAGCGGGTAGCGGGGAGACCCAGTACTTC
TRBD2,TRBJ2-7,TRBV20-1,few,CSARDRVGGLVYKQYF,TGCAGTGCTAGAGATCGGGTCGGGGGACTAGTTTATAAACAGTACTTC
.,TRBJ2-7,TRBV20-1,many,CSAREQGHEQYF,TGCAGTGCTAGAGAGCAGGGCCACGAGCAGTACTTC
.,TRBJ2-7,TRBV20-1,.,CSASPVAGPSSYEQYF,TGCAGTGCTAGCCCCGTGGCGGGACCGAGCTCCTACGAGCAGTACTTC
.,TRBJ2-1,TRBV2,many,CASSQTGTSYNEQFF,TGTGCCAGCAGCCAGACAGGGACTAGTTACAATGAGCAGTTCTTC
TRBD1,TRBJ2-5,TRBV10-3,.,CAISPDLTGEETQYF,TGTGCCATCAGTCCCGATTTGACAGGGGAAGAGACCCAGTACTTC
.,TRBJ2-7,TRBV9,many,CASSVAPNSYEQYF,TGTGCCAGCAGCGTAGCTCCGAACTCCTACGAGCAGTACTTC
.,TRBJ2-3,TRBV6-1,.,CASSDGPGDSTDTQYF,TGTGCCAGCAGTGACGGCCCCGGGGACAGCACAGATACGCAGTATTTT
.,TRBJ2-1,TRBV7-9,.,CASSLAGEVYNEQFF,TGTGCCAGCAGCTTAGCGGGAGAAGTTTACAATGAGCAGTTCTTC
.,TRBJ2-7,TRBV28,.,CASSIAYEQYF,TGTGCCAGTAGTATCGCCTACGAGCAGTACTTC
.,TRBJ2-7,TRBV5-5,.,CASSLDGRQGTDEQYF,TGTGCCAGCAGCCTGGACGGTCGGCAGGGAACCGACGAGCAGTACTTC
TRBD2,TRBJ2-7,TRBV27,.,CASSFAGDRVYEQYF,TGTGCCAGCAGTTTTGCGGGGGACCGAGTTTACGAGCAGTACTTC
.,TRBJ2-5,TRBV7-9,.,CASSAPGPKETQYF,TGTGCCAGCAGCGCCCCCGGGCCGAAAGAGACCCAGTACTTC
.,TRBJ1-5,TRBV20-1,.,CSARGRTWPQHF,TGCAGTGCTAGGGGTCGAACGTGGCCCCAGCATTTT
.,TRBJ2-1,TRBV27,.,CASSQDNYNEQFF,TGTGCCAGCAGCCAGGACAACTACAATGAGCAGTTCTTC
.,TRBJ2-3,TRBV20-1,.,CSPKTSLADAQYF,TGCAGTCCGAAGACTAGTTTGGCAGATGCGCAGTATTTT
.,TRBJ2-5,TRBV28,.,CASTNRVVRETQYF,TGTGCCAGCACAAACAGGGTAGTCCGGGAGACCCAGTACTTC
.,TRBJ2-4,TRBV27,many,CASSRTTLAKNIQYF,TGTGCCAGCAGTCGGACCACACTGGCCAAAAACATTCAGTACTTC
.,TRBJ2-7,TRBV5-1,many,CASSLGDMSYEQYF,TGCGCCAGCAGCCTAGGGGACATGAGCTACGAGCAGTACTTC
.,TRBJ2-3,TRBV7-6,few,CASSLVEGPDTQYF,TGTGCCAGCAGCTTAGTCGAGGGACCAGATACGCAGTATTTT
.,TRBJ2-5,TRBV5-4,.,CASSWGGEGQVYF,TGTGCCAGCAGCTGGGGGGGGGAGGGACAGGTGTACTTC
TRBD1,TRBJ2-1,TRBV6-5,few,CASSPDRTFWNEQFF,TGTGCCAGCAGTCCGGACAGGACGTTTTGGAATGAGCAGTTCTTC
TRBD2,TRBJ2-1,TRBV7-6,.,CASSSPGLGAPNEQFF,TGTGCCAGCAGCTCTCCGGGACTAGGGGCCCCCAATGAGCAGTTCTTC
TRBD2,TRBJ2-7,TRBV6-6,.,CASSYREGYEQYF,TGTGCCAGCAGTTACAGGGAGGGATACGAGCAGTACTTC
TRBD1,TRBJ1-5,TRBV9,few,CASSAGQGEGQPQHF,TGTGCCAGCAGCGCGGGACAGGGAGAGGGACAGCCCCAGCATTTT
.,TRBJ2-7,TRBV3-1,.,CASSRQGTGYEQYF,TGTGCCAGCAGCCGCCAGGGTACTGGATACGAGCAGTACTTC
.,TRBJ2-7,TRBV9,.,CASSPGKGSDEQYF,TGTGCCAGCAGCCCGGGTAAGGGTTCGGACGAGCAGTACTTC
TRBD2,TRBJ2-7,TRBV29-1,many,CSAKGLAGPSSYEQYF,TGCAGCGCTAAAGGACTAGCGGGACCGAGCTCCTACGAGCAGTACTTC
.,TRBJ2-5,TRBV5-6,.,CASSLAGSGRLGNEQYF,TGTGCCAGCAGCTTGGCAGGTAGCGGAAGACTGGGGAATGAGCAGTACTTC
TRBD2,TRBJ2-4,TRBV28,few,CASSKTSGSLAKNIQYF,TGTGCCAGCAGCAAGACTAGCGGGAGTCTTGCCAAAAACATTCAGTACTTC
TRBD2,TRBJ2-7,TRBV4-2,.,CASSQVGTGGSSYEQYF,TGTGCCAGCAGCCAAGTGGGTACGGGAGGGAGCTCCTACGAGCAGTACTTC